This T cell receptor beta chain was observed in a study of T cell responses to AZD1222 COVID-19 vaccine. Produced via immunoSEQ multiplex PCR; TCRdb's table is partial and in-frame only. The data contain fewer than 200,000 clones, 85% to 90% of them singletons. Notes on this clone: The antigen remains undetermined.

Germline loops: CDR1 SNHLY, CDR2 FYNNEI. Trimming shortened V by 2 bases and J by 1 base, and 12 bases separated the two germline ends. There are 15 residues in the CDR3. Study conclusions and caveats: Possibly, clonal diversity was underestimated; donors were largely white British and included more females. Just a handful of people given AZD1222 tested seropositive at baseline.

V usage is TRBV2 and J usage is TRBJ2-7; D not certain. The sequence was obtained from an adult who received the AZD1222 COVID-19 vaccine. The sequencing used peripheral blood, collected 28 days after the second AZD1222 dose. The CDR3 sequence: CASSENGLGSYEQYF. Here the CDR3 DNA reads TGTGCCAGCAGTGAAAATGGGCTCGGGTCCTACGAGCAGTACTTC.